What follows describes a single TCR beta chain. The data stem from a study of blood T cell repertoires in COVID-19. In the study overall: The analysed material was cDNA or gDNA that came from T cells, B-cell-depleted T cells, or PBMCs.

The length of the CDR3 is 12 residues. The V and J ends lost 8 bases and 3 bases, in that order; junction bases with no gene match: 5. CDR1 and CDR2 (germline): SQVTM, ANQGSEA. Method: immunoSEQ multiplex PCR; TCRdb's copy keeps in-frame clones and lacks some. The repertoire holds 65,000 to 70,000 clones, with approximately 93% as singletons. This chain joins TRBV29-1 and TRBJ2-3; 7 bases map to TRBD1. The sample was peripheral blood. The TCR sequence derives from a man aged 65 to 85 with active COVID-19. This CDR3 reads CSCRQGTDTQYF. The CDR3 nucleotides read TGCAGCTGCCGACAGGGAACAGATACGCAGTATTTT.